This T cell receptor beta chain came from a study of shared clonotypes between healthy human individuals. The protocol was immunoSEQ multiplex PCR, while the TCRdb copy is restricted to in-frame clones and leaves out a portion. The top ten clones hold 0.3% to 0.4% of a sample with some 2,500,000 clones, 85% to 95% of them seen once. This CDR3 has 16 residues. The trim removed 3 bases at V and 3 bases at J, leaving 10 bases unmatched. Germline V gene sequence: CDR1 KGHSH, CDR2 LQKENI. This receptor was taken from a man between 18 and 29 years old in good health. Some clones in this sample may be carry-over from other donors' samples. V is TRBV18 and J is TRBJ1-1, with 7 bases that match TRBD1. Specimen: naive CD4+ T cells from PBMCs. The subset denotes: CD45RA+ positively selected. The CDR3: CASSPKNRGRDTEAFF. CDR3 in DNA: TGTGCCAGCTCACCGAAGAACAGGGGTAGAGACACTGAAGCTTTCTTT.